This T cell receptor beta chain was profiled in a study of blood T cell repertoires in COVID-19. During active infection, Seattle patients enrolled and were then monitored through disease. With respect to this clone: Other DNA sequences in this sample translate to the same CDR3.

As processed by the authors: Reference gene primer amplification gave estimated nucleated cell counts. Some clones are missing from TCRdb's copy, which holds only in-frame ones; the method was immunoSEQ multiplex PCR. The D gene and trimming were derived from the DNA, and the V and J assignments and clone size from that table. The sample carries 100,000 to 150,000 clones, around 80% recorded once. Germline CDR1 MNHNS, CDR2 SASEGT. Trimming pared 3 bases from V and 0 bases from J, leaving 6 bases between. The CDR3 covers 14 residues. The receptor's source is a young man with COVID-19, enrolled during active disease. The sequencing input was peripheral blood. The J gene is TRBJ1-5, the V gene TRBV6-1; no clear D. The CDR3 sequence: CASSDPNSNQPQHF. For the CDR3, the DNA is TGTGCCAGCAGTGATCCCAATAGCAATCAGCCCCAGCATTTT.